These 15 T cell receptor beta chains came from one sample sequenced in a study of control samples from healthy donors and cancer patients. Repertoires were generated with immunoSEQ multiplex PCR, while TCRdb's copy carries only in-frame clones and drops some. The sample holds about 100,000 clones; roughly 84% are singletons and the top ten take 18%. The sample comprised blood. The receptors stem from a woman between 50 and 59 years old in good health.

The J gene is TRBJ2-3, the V gene TRBV7-3; 9 bases match TRBD2. Germline loops: CDR1 SGHTA, CDR2 FQGTGA. After removal of 4 bases from V and 3 bases from J, the junction contained 2 bases not matched to a gene. This CDR3 contains 14 residues. The CDR3 reads CASSYSGSTDTQYF. CDR3 bases: TGTGCCAGCAGCTATAGCGGGAGTACAGATACGCAGTATTTT.

The rearrangement joins TRBV24-1 to TRBJ2-7, with D uncertain. Trimming stripped 3 bases from V and 3 bases from J, with 14 bases between. Germline V gene data show CDR1 as KGHDR and CDR2 as SFDVKD. This CDR3 region has 15 residues. CDR3 sequence: CATSDPVFEDYEQYF. CDR3 sequence (DNA): TGTGCCACCAGTGATCCCGTATTTGAGGACTACGAGCAGTACTTC.

The chain joins TRBV7-9 to TRBJ2-2, with a possible D match to TRBD2 (5 bases). Germline assignment: CDR1 SEHNR and CDR2 FQNEAQ (reference sequence). V was pared by 7 bases and J by 6 bases, with 12 bases between. This CDR3 region has 13 residues. CDR3 bases: TGTGCCAGCAAGCTGCGGGTCGCCGGGGAGCTGTTTTTT. It codes for CASKLRVAGELFF.

V usage is TRBV27 and J usage is TRBJ2-5; 9 nucleotides match TRBD2. With 4 bases clipped from V and 1 base from J, the junction kept 10 bases outside the gene matches. Germline CDR1 is MNHEY and CDR2 is SMNVEV (reference sequence). The CDR3 sequence is 17 residues long. CDR3 DNA sequence: TGTGCCAGCAGTTCTGCGGGGGGGCCTAGGGGCCAAGAGACCCAGTACTTC. Its protein is CASSSAGGPRGQETQYF.

The chain combines TRBV4-3 with TRBJ2-1, with D hard to call. This CDR3 is built from 17 residues. Trimming stripped 0 bases from V and 0 bases from J, with 12 bases between. From germline, CDR1 is LGHNA and CDR2 YSLEER. Written as DNA, the CDR3 is TGCGCCAGCAGCCAAGATGTGGCGGAGAGCTCCTACAATGAGCAGTTCTTC. This codes for CASSQDVAESSYNEQFF.

CDR3 sequence: CASSFSMTDTQYF. The CDR3 region has the DNA TGTGCCAGCAGTTTTTCGATGACAGATACGCAGTATTTT. The V gene is TRBV12-3 or TRBV12-4, the J gene TRBJ2-3; no clear D gene. The CDR3 has 13 amino acids. Trimming left V 3 bases short and J 3 bases short, with 7 bases between.

This clone was picked up one time. V and J are TRBV18 and TRBJ1-2; no reliable D call. CDR1 and CDR2 from the germline V gene are KGHSH and LQKENI. There are 12 residues in the CDR3. V dropped 4 bases and J dropped 5 bases, with 8 bases sitting between them. CDR3 amino acids: CASSLTGYGYTF. The CDR3 DNA follows: TGTGCCAGCTCACTAACGGGGTATGGCTACACCTTC.

This chain joins TRBV18 and TRBJ1-2, with D possibly being TRBD1 (5 bases). CDR1 and CDR2 (germline): KGHSH, LQKENI. This CDR3 region has 15 residues. The V end was cut by 3 bases, the J end by 0 bases, with 11 bases between. CDR3 bases: TGTGCCAGCTCACCCCCGGACAACGCTAACTATGGCTACACCTTC. Its protein product is CASSPPDNANYGYTF.

The chain has TRBV6-2 or TRBV6-3 and TRBJ1-1; no clear D gene. Germline V CDR1 and CDR2: MNHEY, SVGEGT. The V and J ends lost 2 bases and 1 base respectively, with 5 bases between them. The CDR3 runs to 13 residues. DNA for the CDR3: TGTGCCAGCAGTTACCGAGGGAACACTGAAGCTTTCTTT. It yields the protein CASSYRGNTEAFF.

The chain uses TRBV2 and TRBJ2-1; 9 bases agree with TRBD2. This CDR3 contains 15 residues. Germline V gene sequence: CDR1 SNHLY, CDR2 FYNNEI. With V trimmed by 5 bases and J by 4 bases, 6 bases remained unmatched. CDR3 sequence: CASSTTSGYYNEQFF. DNA for the CDR3: TGTGCCAGCAGTACTACTAGCGGGTATTACAATGAGCAGTTCTTC.

This chain links TRBV11-2 with TRBJ2-7; D may be TRBD1 (5 bases). Per germline, CDR1 SGHAT and CDR2 FQNNGV. The CDR3 length is 14 residues. Trimming left V 5 bases short and J 1 base short, with 12 bases between. Here the CDR3 reads CASSPLRGSYEQYF. The DNA of the CDR3 is TGTGCCAGCAGCCCACTTAGGGGATCCTACGAGCAGTACTTC.

J is TRBJ2-5 and V is TRBV18; 9 bases align to TRBD2. Germline V lookup: CDR1 KGHSH, CDR2 LQKENI. The ends lost 2 bases at V and 2 bases at J; junction bases unmatched: 0. The CDR3 has 14 amino acids. The CDR3 region has the DNA TGTGCCAGCTCACCAGCGGGAGGGCAAGAGACCCAGTACTTC. It specifies CASSPAGGQETQYF. The complete variable domain, with remaining parts taken from reference TRBV18 and TRBJ2-5, reads NAGVMQNPRHLVRRRGQEARLRCSPMKGHSHVYWYRQLPEEGLKFMVYLQKENIIDESGMPKERFSAEFPKEGPSILRIQQVVRGDSAAYFCASSPAGGQETQYFGPGTRLLVL.

This clone was seen a single time. CDR3 sequence reads: CASSLGTGTGLVRYTF. Here the CDR3 DNA reads TGTGCCAGCAGTTTAGGCACCGGGACAGGGTTGGTGAGATACACCTTC. This chain connects TRBV27 to TRBJ1-2; 9 nucleotides line up with TRBD1. V lost 2 bases, J lost 11 bases, and 15 bases stayed unmatched. The germline CDR1 and CDR2 sequences are MNHEY and SMNVEV (reference sequence). The CDR3 runs 16 residues.

The gene calls are TRBV18 and TRBJ2-7, with 9 bases aligning to TRBD2. V shed 5 bases, J shed 2 bases, and the junction held 7 bases outside the gene matches. Germline V lookup: CDR1 KGHSH, CDR2 LQKENI. The CDR3 has 15 residues. Written as DNA, the CDR3 is TGTGCCAGCTCAACAGGGACTAGCAAGGCCTACGAGCAGTACTTC. Protein sequence: CASSTGTSKAYEQYF.

The V call is TRBV19, the J call TRBJ1-1; D unresolved. The V gene lost 5 bases and the J gene lost 7 bases, with 20 bases spanning the gap. Germline CDR1 LNHDA, CDR2 SQIVND (reference sequence). The CDR3 covers 15 residues. The CDR3 DNA follows: TGTGCCAGTAGTTCCTTGCCAAGGCGGCAATTTGAAGCTTTCTTT. Protein product: CASSSLPRRQFEAFF.